This T cell receptor beta chain was documented in a study of radiation and T cells in renal cell carcinoma (dated by TCRdb to 2019 to 2021). Some background on the complete study: Samples were obtained from a clinical trial, in which 15 Gy stereotactic body radiation therapy was delivered to primary renal cell carcinomas and nephrectomy was performed 4 weeks later. In total, about 50 samples, comprising 25 or so tumors and 27 peripheral blood samples, were subjected to TCR beta sequencing. A total of 4 million to 5 million unique CDR3 nucleotide sequences, encoding 2.5 million to 3 million unique CDR3 amino acid sequences, were found across all 55 or so samples. Summary of the overall study and its limitations: Effects of radiation dose or scheduling on the TCR repertoire could not be addressed with the single-armed trial design. Dynamics of the blood repertoire were not tracked past 4 weeks after treatment. Because no pretreatment tumor biopsies were available, whether clonotypes were present in the tumor at baseline could not be determined. In blood, the top tumor clonotypes increased between baseline and 2 weeks post-radiation and then shrank by 4 weeks, which suggests that tumor-resident clones expanded only transiently.

TCR beta libraries were generated from genomic DNA with the immunoSEQ kit, following the manufacturer's recommendations. To prepare libraries, a first multiplex PCR with proprietary primers was run, followed by a second PCR that added unique barcodes, and a bead cleanup was done after each round. A positive control reaction and a negative control reaction, both provided in the kit, were run with every batch of samples. The final libraries underwent checking on an Agilent 4200 TapeStation D1000 ScreenTape, volumetric pooling, and quantification by qPCR. Sequencing was performed on an Illumina NextSeq500 using a MidOutput 150-cycle cartridge, with 156 Read1 cycles, 15 Index1 cycles, and the kit custom primers. The pooled library was loaded at about 0.98 pM, with a 20% PhiX control spiked in. For the original study's pipeline: The vendor-processed data were analyzed in R, and a clonotype was defined as all T cells that share the same CDR3 nucleotide sequence. In the clone abundance analyses, frequencies were normalized to the 10,000 most abundant clones in each sample. Before analysis, public T cell clones were removed, and these numbered fewer than five per sample on average. Tumor-enriched clonotypes and baseline blood-enriched clonotypes were defined as those with an abundance difference of at least 32-fold between compartments. A beta-binomial differential abundance model was applied to find clonotypes that expanded or contracted between blood time points. The Baroni-Urbani and Buser coefficient was used to measure tumor-blood repertoire similarity, and groups were compared with two-tailed Wilcoxon tests in R. Here the immuneACCESS table is served through TCRdb, limited to in-frame sequences with V and J called. Missing clones are a known gap in these copies; in checked studies unresolved V genes cover under half, and the rest lacks a known reason. V, J and clone size reflect that table, while D and trimming were determined from the DNA. For this sample the table gives about 130,000 clones, of which approximately 90% were detected only once. The ten largest clones take up more than 10% of the sample.

The sample's time point label, in plain terms: baseline pretreatment blood. The treatment or condition label of this sample denotes: 15 Gy SBRT to primary tumor, nephrectomy 4 weeks later. To follow tumor-enriched clonotypes, serial peripheral blood was collected from radiation-treated patients at baseline and at 2 weeks and 4 weeks after SBRT. Renal cell carcinoma with clear cell pathology was present in all patients. The QIAamp DNA Blood Mini Kit (Qiagen) was used to prepare genomic DNA for TCR sequencing. Only samples passing all quality control checks were included in the analyses. V is pruned by 4 bases and J by 6 bases, leaving 9 bases of the junction without a gene match. The germline V gene provides CDR1 MGHRA and CDR2 YSYEKL. Including the terminal cysteine and phenylalanine, the CDR3 comprises 15 residues. The retained sequence is limited to the CDR3, 45 bases, with the frame set at the first base.

A word on this clone: Its antigen specificity is not known. Base-call qualities are not available, and no considerably larger clone is one nucleotide away.

The source is a woman aged 45-60 years with renal cell carcinoma. The sequence joins TRBV4-1 to TRBJ2-7, with 10 junctional bases fitting TRBD1. This material consisted of blood, taken from a patient whose treatment included radiotherapy and nephrectomy. The CDR3 has the sequence CASSLSGTGDVEQYF. The sequence in DNA is TGCGCCAGCAGCCTATCCGGGACAGGGGATGTCGAGCAGTACTTC.